These 27 T cell receptor beta chains share one sample of origin, sequenced in a study of blood T cells in healthy people across ages (dated by TCRdb to between 2014 and 2017). Receptor amplification or capture employed 5' RACE. Reads for this sample came from an Illumina HiSeq 2500. A second PCR of about 6 to 11 cycles was performed with a sample-barcoded 5' primer and a J-beta primer mix. TCRdb reworked the public reads: Q25 trimming with fastp, MiXCR clone assembly, productive beta chains retained. Under each unique CDR3 protein, matching rows form one entry showing the most common genes and DNA. The sample data list about 1 million distinct CDR3 sequences, and under 45% of these were observed just once. The ten most abundant clones make up 18% of the sample. Sequences were obtained from blood. The receptors shown here come from a woman between 55 and 75 years old in good health.

This rearrangement joins TRBV15 to TRBJ1-4; no definite D call. The CDR3 is made up of 15 amino acids. V was cut by 0 bases and J by 8 bases, with 13 bases left in between. Germline loops: CDR1 LNHNV, CDR2 YYDKDF (reference sequence). CDR3 sequence reads: CATSRDRAVGEKLFF. DNA of the CDR3: TGTGCCACCAGCAGAGATAGGGCAGTGGGAGAAAAACTGTTTTTT. Full variable domain (missing parts from reference TRBV15 and TRBJ1-4): DAMVIQNPRYQVTQFGKPVTLSCSQTLNHNVMYWYQQKSSQAPKLLFHYYDKDFNNEADTPDNFQSRRPNTSFCFLDIRSPGLGDTAMYLCATSRDRAVGEKLFFGSGTQLSVL.

This clonotype showed up just a few times. The V and J genes are TRBV27 and TRBJ2-7, with a weak D call TRBD2 (6 bases). This CDR3 has 15 amino acids. Germline V lookup: CDR1 MNHEY, CDR2 SMNVEV (reference sequence). The ends were cut back, 4 bases at V and 2 bases at J, with 15 bases in the middle. This CDR3 reads CASSWVAGSAYEQYF. The CDR3 nucleotides read TGTGCCAGCAGTTGGGTGGCGGGGTCCGCCTACGAGCAGTACTTC.

At least ten counts were recorded for this clonotype. The rearrangement uses TRBV11-2 and TRBJ2-7; TRBD1 is a possible D gene (5 bases). The CDR3 loop spans 13 amino acids. From germline, CDR1 is SGHAT and CDR2 FQNNGV. Trimming pared 5 bases from V and 5 bases from J, leaving 13 bases between. DNA of the CDR3: TGTGCCAGCAGCGTTCCAGGGTCGGACGAGCAGTACTTC. This encodes CASSVPGSDEQYF.

This clonotype was found a few times. This chain joins TRBV29-1 and TRBJ1-2, with a tentative D call TRBD1 (6 bases). V lost 7 bases and J 11 bases, leaving 20 bases between the germline ends. CDR3 length: 12 amino acids. Germline V gives CDR1 SQVTM, CDR2 ANQGSEA. Here the CDR3 DNA reads TGCAGCGCCGACCCAGGGGAGTTAGGTTACACCTTC. It codes for CSADPGELGYTF.

This clonotype was counted between two and nine times. The rearrangement uses TRBV11-2 and TRBJ2-5; D not certain. Trimming shortened V by 3 bases and J by 5 bases, and 31 bases separated the two germline ends. Germline-derived CDR1 and CDR2 are SGHAT and FQNNGV. This CDR3 comprises 20 residues. CDR3 protein: CASSFLHGAASTLVGETQYF. The CDR3 coding sequence is TGTGCCAGCAGCTTCCTTCATGGAGCTGCCTCCACTCTAGTAGGGGAGACCCAGTACTTC.

This clonotype was counted a few times. V gene TRBV28 combines with J gene TRBJ2-7; maybe TRBD1 (6 bases). The CDR3 totals 12 residues. Deletions cut 6 bases from V and 3 bases from J, with 9 bases between. CDR1 and CDR2 (germline): MDHEN, SYDVKM. The CDR3 DNA reads TGTGCCAGCAGGTGGGACATCTACGAGCAGTACTTC. This sequence encodes CASRWDIYEQYF.

J is TRBJ2-7 and V is TRBV4-2, with 10 bases identical to TRBD1. The CDR3 length is 18 residues. V lost 0 bases, J lost 2 bases, and 10 bases stayed unmatched. CDR1 and CDR2 (germline): LGHNA, YNFKEQ. The DNA for the CDR3 is TGTGCCAGCAGCCAAGAGGACAGGGGGAGCGGGAATACCTACGAGCAGTACTTC. This encodes CASSQEDRGSGNTYEQYF.

This clonotype showed up just a few times. The V call is TRBV5-1, the J call TRBJ2-1, with a weak D call TRBD2 (6 bases). Trimming pared 4 bases from V and 14 bases from J, leaving 16 bases between. CDR3 length: 12 residues. Germline V gene sequence: CDR1 SGHRS, CDR2 YFSETQ. The CDR3 nucleotides read TGCGCCAGCAGCCCAACCGGGACTTCCGAGTTCTTC. It specifies CASSPTGTSEFF.

This clonotype was counted a few times. This chain joins TRBV7-8 and TRBJ1-5; D call uncertain. Germline values: CDR1 SGHVS, CDR2 FQNEAQ. V lost 1 base and J 0 bases, leaving 7 bases between the germline ends. CDR3 length: 15 amino acids. CDR3 in amino acids: CASSLVGYSNQPQHF. The CDR3 DNA follows: TGTGCCAGCAGCTTAGTAGGATATAGCAATCAGCCCCAGCATTTT.

The rearrangement links TRBV5-1 to TRBJ2-5; 8 nucleotides align to TRBD2. The CDR3 sequence is 14 residues long. V lost 5 bases to trimming and J lost 11 bases; unmatched junction nucleotides: 14. Germline loops: CDR1 SGHRS, CDR2 YFSETQ. DNA for the CDR3: TGCGCCAGCAGATCAGGGCGGGAGGTCTACGGGCAGTACTTC. Its translation: CASRSGREVYGQYF.

The V call is TRBV6-1, the J call TRBJ1-2; no reliable D call. Deletions cut 2 bases from V and 8 bases from J, with 12 bases between. The CDR3 is 13 amino acids. The germline V gene encodes CDR1 MNHNS and CDR2 SASEGT. CDR3 coding DNA: TGTGCCAGCAGTGAAAAACGGTCGGCGGGCTACACCTTC. It specifies CASSEKRSAGYTF.

The chain links TRBV6-5 to TRBJ2-4; 8 bases are shared with TRBD1. This CDR3 contains 17 residues. Germline CDR1 MNHEY, CDR2 SVGAGI. Trimming cost V 4 bases and J 1 base; bases outside gene matches: 9. In DNA form, the CDR3 reads TGTGCCAGCAGTTTATCGGACAGGGCGTTGGCCAAAAACATTCAGTACTTC. Amino acids: CASSLSDRALAKNIQYF.

This chain uses TRBV6-2 or TRBV6-3 with TRBJ2-7; D possibly corresponds to TRBD2 (5 bases). Germline CDR1 MNHEY, CDR2 SVGEGT. The CDR3 spans 13 residues. V was shortened by 7 bases and J by 1 base, with 11 bases between the two germline ends. Here the CDR3 reads CASKVAPSYEQYF. CDR3 coding DNA: TGTGCCAGCAAAGTAGCGCCATCCTACGAGCAGTACTTC.

The chain links TRBV19 to TRBJ2-1, with D perhaps being TRBD1 or TRBD2 (5 bases each). Germline loops: CDR1 LNHDA, CDR2 SQIVND (reference sequence). Trimming left V 7 bases short and J 1 base short, with 20 bases between. The CDR3 sequence is 17 residues long. CDR3 nucleotide sequence: TGTGCCAGTACCCGCTCTTCGGGGCTACAGTCCTACAATGAGCAGTTCTTC. Amino acid sequence: CASTRSSGLQSYNEQFF.

The chain couples TRBV27 to TRBJ2-1, with D possibly matching TRBD1 (5 bases). CDR3 size: 13 residues. The V gene lost 7 bases and the J gene lost 9 bases, with 16 bases spanning the gap. Germline assignment: CDR1 MNHEY and CDR2 SMNVEV (reference sequence). The CDR3 DNA reads as TGTGCCAGCACCCGCATCCAGGGCAGTGAGCAGTTCTTC. This sequence encodes CASTRIQGSEQFF.

The table lists this clonotype with a few counts. The chain has TRBV5-1 and TRBJ2-3; no definite D call. V was shortened by 2 bases and J by 1 base, with 14 bases between the two germline ends. The CDR3 sequence is 16 residues long. CDR1 SGHRS and CDR2 YFSETQ come from the germline V gene. As DNA, the CDR3 is TGCGCCAGCAGCTTTGGGCCGAGAGGTGGCACAGATACGCAGTATTTT. Translation gives CASSFGPRGGTDTQYF.

This rearrangement joins TRBV14 to TRBJ2-1, with D possibly being TRBD2 (5 bases). The CDR3 spans 16 residues. V shed 0 bases and J shed 0 bases, with 9 bases lying between them. CDR1 is SGHDN, CDR2 FVKESK, per germline. CDR3 DNA sequence: TGTGCCAGCAGCCAAGATCAAGCGGCCTCCTACAATGAGCAGTTCTTC. This gives the protein CASSQDQAASYNEQFF.

The V and J genes are TRBV16 and TRBJ1-6; D is uncertain. Germline V gene lookup returns CDR1 KGHSY and CDR2 FQNENV. The CDR3 spans 17 residues. Trimming left V 4 bases short and J 0 bases short, with 13 bases between. CDR3 sequence reads: CASSPVAGSSYNSPLHF. The CDR3 nucleotides are TGTGCCAGCAGCCCCGTCGCGGGGAGCTCCTATAATTCACCCCTCCACTTT.

The J gene is TRBJ1-2, the V gene TRBV6-5, with D unresolved. Germline V CDR1 and CDR2: MNHEY, SVGAGI. This CDR3 is 13 amino acids long. With 5 bases removed from V and 4 bases from J, the gap between germline ends came to 11 bases. As DNA, the CDR3 is TGTGCCAGCAGTCTCGATGGTTCCTATGGCTACACCTTC. It translates to CASSLDGSYGYTF.

The J gene is TRBJ2-4, the V gene TRBV20-1, with D possibly TRBD1 on 5 matching bases. The J call is doubtful: the DNA matches TRBJ2-7 better. The germline gives CDR1 DFQATT, CDR2 SNEGSKA (reference sequence). This CDR3 is built from 14 residues. The CDR3 region is CSARVKDKGYEQYF. The CDR3 DNA is TGCAGTGCTAGAGTAAAGGACAAGGGCTACGAGCAGTACTTC.

The table lists this clonotype with a few counts. This chain uses TRBV29-1 with TRBJ1-5, with D unclear. The germline CDR1 and CDR2 sequences are SQVTM and ANQGSEA. This CDR3 is built from 13 residues. Deletions cut 4 bases from V and 3 bases from J, with 10 bases between. The CDR3 sequence is CSVATGINQPQHF. CDR3 in DNA: TGCAGCGTTGCCACCGGGATCAATCAGCCCCAGCATTTT. The variable domain in full, completed from reference TRBV29-1 and TRBJ1-5, reads SAVISQKPSRDICQRGTSLTIQCQVDSQVTMMFWYRQQPGQSLTLIATANQGSEATYESGFVIDKFPISRPNLTFSTLTVSNMSPEDSSIYLCSVATGINQPQHFGDGTRLSIL.

The chain employs TRBV5-1 and TRBJ1-2; no clear D. This CDR3 region has 14 residues. Germline values: CDR1 SGHRS, CDR2 YFSETQ. V was clipped by 0 bases and J by 6 bases, with 12 bases between them. CDR3 DNA: TGCGCCAGCAGCTTGGCGCAAACCGGGGATGGCTACACCTTC. It translates to CASSLAQTGDGYTF. Full variable domain (outside the CDR3, taken from reference TRBV5-1 and TRBJ1-2): KAGVTQTPRYLIKTRGQQVTLSCSPISGHRSVSWYQQTPGQGLQFLFEYFSETQRNKGNFPGRFSGRQFSNSRSEMNVSTLELGDSALYLCASSLAQTGDGYTFGSGTRLTVV.

This clonotype came up a few times. J is TRBJ2-7 and V is TRBV20-1; 12 bases match TRBD2. The CDR3 has 12 residues. CDR1 DFQATT and CDR2 SNEGSKA come from the germline V gene (reference sequence). With V trimmed by 6 bases and J by 12 bases, 9 bases remained unmatched. This chain's CDR3 is CSAKLAGGSRYF. CDR3 DNA sequence: TGCAGTGCCAAACTAGCGGGAGGCAGTAGGTACTTC.

The rearrangement links TRBV10-3 to TRBJ2-5; D is unresolved. There are 13 residues in the CDR3. CDR1 ENHRY and CDR2 SYGVKD come from the germline V gene. V lost 3 bases and J lost 2, with 7 bases in between. Written as DNA, the CDR3 is TGTGCCATCAGTGATGGCAATCAAGAGACCCAGTACTTC. Translating gives CAISDGNQETQYF.

The rearrangement uses TRBV11-2 and TRBJ2-1; D call uncertain. V lost 2 bases, J lost 3 bases, and 14 bases lay in between. The germline gives CDR1 SGHAT, CDR2 FQNNGV. The CDR3 runs to 16 residues. Here the CDR3 DNA reads TGTGCCAGCAGCTTACTAGGATTAGCAGTCTACAATGAGCAGTTCTTC. Encoded protein: CASSLLGLAVYNEQFF.

In this sample, this clonotype turned up a few times. DNA of the CDR3: TGTGCCAGCAGTCGATTGGCAGGGTCGTTCGCCTACGAGCAGTACTTC. It specifies CASSRLAGSFAYEQYF. The chain recombines TRBV2 with TRBJ2-7; TRBD1 might be the D (5 bases). Trimming stripped 5 bases from V and 2 bases from J, with 19 bases between. The germline gives CDR1 SNHLY, CDR2 FYNNEI. The CDR3 covers 16 residues.

At least ten counts were recorded for this clonotype. J is TRBJ2-2 and V is TRBV28; D unclear. Trimming cost V 3 bases and J 6 bases, with 8 bases left between them. Per the germline V gene, CDR1 is MDHEN and CDR2 is SYDVKM. CDR3 length: 13 residues. The CDR3 DNA follows: TGTGCCAGCAGTTTCCTCTCCCCCGGGGAGCTGTTTTTT. This encodes CASSFLSPGELFF.